This TCR beta chain was identified in a study of CXCR3-negative and CXCR3-positive naive CD8 T cells. Remarks on this clonotype: Its target is unknown.

Every subset of CD8+ T cells was sorted in triplicate at 300,000 cells each. Naive CD8+ T lymphocytes were specified as CD45RO-CCR7+CD27+CD95-. General study results and limits: Naive cells used TRBV-TRBJ genes in much the same way whether CXCR3-negative or CXCR3-positive; memory cells did not. Hydrophobicity was higher for TRB CDR3s found in CXCR3-positive naive cells than in CXCR3-negative naive cells. Because surface CD5 did not distinguish the naive subsets, TCR strength was inferred from TRB CDR3 properties.

UMI-tagged TRB cDNA libraries were built via 5' RACE. Reprocessing the 5' RACE reads, TCRdb reports a single entry for every CDR3 protein and omits DNA. Recorded for this sample: fewer than 140,000 distinct CDR3 sequences. Looked up from germline, CDR1 is LGHNA and CDR2 is YNFKEQ. The CDR3 consists of 17 residues. The material sequenced was naive CXCR3+ CD8+ T cells from blood. Subset in this sample: CD45RO-CCR7+CD27+CD95- naive CD8+ T cells expressing CXCR3 (TNR3+). The clonotype was recovered from a human donor in good health. Some clones in this sample may be carry-over from other donors' samples. The V and J genes are TRBV4-2 and TRBJ2-7; TCRdb picks TRBD2, but there is no DNA to check that call. CDR3 in amino acids: CASSQRAQQQQTYEQYF.